The rows below give T cell receptor beta chains drawn from one sample of a study of blood T cell repertoires in COVID-19. Profiled with immunoSEQ multiplex PCR; TCRdb holds only in-frame clones, not every one. The sample lists about 300,000 clones, 70% to 85% occurring once. Sequenced sample: peripheral blood. These receptor sequences come from a human donor with COVID-19, enrolled during active disease. The donor label of this sample is uncertain. Both conserved end residues are part of each CDR3. Each record gives: D gene, J gene, V gene, clone size, CDR3 DNA, CDR3 protein. The D gene is left open where the match is weak. Clone size is not always given. Where it is, it says once, few, many or a class for expanded clones.

NA TRBJ2-7 TRBV7-6 NA TGTGCCAGCAGCTTAGTATTTGGACTACCCTACGAGCAGTACTTC CASSLVFGLPYEQYF
TRBD2 TRBJ2-1 TRBV19 NA TGTGCCAGTAGTAGCCCGGGACTAGCGGGATCCAACAATGAGCAGTTCTTC CASSSPGLAGSNNEQFF
NA TRBJ1-1 TRBV6-5 once TGTGCCAGCACTCGTTTGGGGGGTACTGAAGCTTTCTTT CASTRLGGTEAFF
TRBD2 TRBJ2-2 TRBV9 NA TGTGCCAGCAGCCTGGGACTAGATGTGACCGGGGAGCTGTTTTTT CASSLGLDVTGELFF
TRBD1 TRBJ2-1 TRBV6-4 NA TGTGCCAGCAGTGCACTTGGGACAGCTAACAATGAGCAGTTCTTC CASSALGTANNEQFF
NA TRBJ1-4 TRBV9 NA TGTGCCAGCAGCGGGGACTTATCAACTAATGAAAAACTGTTTTTT CASSGDLSTNEKLFF
TRBD1 TRBJ2-2 TRBV28 few TGTGCCAGCAGTTTTCAAGGGGGCGTCACCGGGGAGCTGTTTTTT CASSFQGGVTGELFF
NA TRBJ1-5 TRBV24-1 NA TGTGCCACCAGTGACACAAACAGTCAGGTCGTGCATTTT CATSDTNSQVVHF
NA TRBJ1-2 TRBV6-5 NA TGTGCCAGCAGTTACTCGGGGCAAGTGATAGGCTACACCTTC CASSYSGQVIGYTF
NA TRBJ2-2 TRBV11-1 NA TGTGCCAGCAGCTTATCCCTGTTTGGGGAGCTGTTTTTT CASSLSLFGELFF
NA TRBJ1-1 TRBV7-9 NA TGTGCCAGCAGCTTAGGTAGCAGCGGCAGCACTGAAGCTTTCTTT CASSLGSSGSTEAFF
TRBD1 TRBJ2-2 TRBV10-1 NA TGCGCCAGCAGTGACTCTAACAGGGGGGTCACGAACACCGGGGAGCTGTTTTTT CASSDSNRGVTNTGELFF
TRBD1 TRBJ1-2 TRBV19 NA TGTGCCAGTAGTGGTCCCCGGGACAGGGTTTGGTATGGCTACACCTTC CASSGPRDRVWYGYTF
TRBD2 TRBJ2-3 TRBV9 NA TGTGCCAGCAGCGCGACTAGCGGGATACGAGGCACAGATACGCAGTATTTT CASSATSGIRGTDTQYF
NA TRBJ1-1 TRBV27 NA TGTGCCAGCAGACGGGGGGACAACCAGTTTATCGAAGCTTTCTTT CASRRGDNQFIEAFF
TRBD1 TRBJ1-5 TRBV30 NA TGTGCCTTATCATTGGGACAGGGATTAATTAATAGCAATCAGCCCCAGCATTTT CALSLGQGLINSNQPQHF
NA TRBJ2-7 TRBV28 once TGTGCCAGCAGTGGGGCACAGACCTACGAGCAGTACTTC CASSGAQTYEQYF
NA TRBJ2-6 TRBV18 few TGTGCCAGCTCACCACCCCGCAGGGGCTTGGGGGCCAACGTCCTGACTTTC CASSPPRRGLGANVLTF
TRBD2 TRBJ2-6 TRBV10-3 NA TGTGCCATCAGTGCCCTGGGGGGGAGCGCTGGGGCCAACGTCCTGACTTTC CAISALGGSAGANVLTF
NA TRBJ2-1 TRBV11-1 NA TGTGCCAGCAGCTACATACATGGAGGTGAGCAGTTCTTC CASSYIHGGEQFF
NA TRBJ2-7 TRBV25-1 NA TGTGCCAGCAGTGTACCACTAACTCCCTACGAGCAGTACTTC CASSVPLTPYEQYF
NA TRBJ2-5 TRBV3-1/TRBV3-2 NA TGTGCCAGCAGCCAAGATTGGGGAAGCGGAGAGACCCAGTACTTC CASSQDWGSGETQYF
NA TRBJ2-7 TRBV18 NA TGTGCCAGCTCACTAGGACAGCCTACCTACGAGCAGTACTTC CASSLGQPTYEQYF
NA TRBJ1-1 TRBV19 once TGTGCCAGTAGCCTGACACCGAACACTGAAGCTTTCTTT CASSLTPNTEAFF
TRBD2 TRBJ2-1 TRBV15 NA TGTGCCACCAGCAGAGATCGGGCTAGCGGGAATGAGCAGTTCTTC CATSRDRASGNEQFF
NA TRBJ2-3 TRBV2 NA TGTGCCAGCAGACTTCGACTGAGCACAGATACGCAGTATTTT CASRLRLSTDTQYF
TRBD1 TRBJ2-2 TRBV19 many TGTGCCAGTAGTACCCCGACAGGGAGCACCGGGGAGCTGTTTTTT CASSTPTGSTGELFF
TRBD1 TRBJ1-5 TRBV19 few TGTGCCAGCCGATCTGGACAGGGGCAGCCCCAGCATTTT CASRSGQGQPQHF
NA TRBJ1-1 TRBV28 NA TGTGCCAGCAGTTGGGCCTCGGGGAGGACTGAAGCTTTCTTT CASSWASGRTEAFF
NA TRBJ2-6 TRBV11-2 NA TGTGCCAGCCCGCTGAGGAGCTCTGGGGCCAACGTCCTGACTTTC CASPLRSSGANVLTF
NA TRBJ2-5 TRBV5-4 NA TGTGCCAGCAGCTTGGTCCCTCGGGGGATGTGGCAAGAGACCCAGTACTTC CASSLVPRGMWQETQYF